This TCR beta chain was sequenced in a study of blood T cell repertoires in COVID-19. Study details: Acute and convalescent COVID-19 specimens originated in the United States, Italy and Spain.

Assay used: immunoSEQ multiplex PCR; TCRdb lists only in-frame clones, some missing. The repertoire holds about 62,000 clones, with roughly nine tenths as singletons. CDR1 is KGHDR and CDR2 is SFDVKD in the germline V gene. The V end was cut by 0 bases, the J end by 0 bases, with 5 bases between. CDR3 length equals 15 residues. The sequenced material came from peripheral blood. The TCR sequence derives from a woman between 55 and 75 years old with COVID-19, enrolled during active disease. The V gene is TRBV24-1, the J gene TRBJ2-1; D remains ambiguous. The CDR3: CATSDLKSSYNEQFF. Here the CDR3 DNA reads TGTGCCACCAGTGATTTGAAGAGCTCCTACAATGAGCAGTTCTTC.